This T cell receptor (beta chain) originates from a study of shared clonotypes between healthy human individuals (dated by TCRdb to 2018 to 2021). Some background on the complete study: The cohort included a few men and a couple of women between 18 and 49 years of age. Per donor, leukapheresis produced somewhere between about 0.8 and 9 billion PBMCs. For each donor, CD4 naive and CD4 memory were each run on three plates, CD8 naive on two plates, and CD8 memory on one plate. The study deeply sequenced blood TCR repertoires of five healthy adults to estimate repertoire size and the extent of clonotype sharing between individuals. To increase sequencing depth and limit assay-specific biases, different laboratories used diverse techniques to prepare libraries and sequence TCR repertoires. Results and caveats for the whole study, not just this receptor: Sampling was limited to blood, and TCR repertoires in tissue likely differ from TCR repertoires in blood. Larger estimated clonotype richness was generally found for naive subsets than for memory subsets. Sharing across several donors was observed for about 5% of naive CD4, about 4% of naive CD8, over 2% of memory CD4, and 0.4% of memory CD8 clonotypes. Clonotypes shared by all four sorted-subset donors showed higher generation probabilities than non-shared clonotypes. Incomplete sequencing was indicated by rarefaction of sorted-subset datasets, despite the large sequencing depth. Pairwise subsampling indicated that sequencing depth was expected to affect the degree of clonotype sharing among donors. Because the study included a small number of donors, the genetic and exposure-history diversity represented was limited.

Using the deep immunoSEQ assay, multiplex PCR amplified TCR CDR3 regions from genomic DNA. For each cell subset, the extracted genomic DNA was distributed evenly across all wells of several immunoSEQ 96-well plates, and each plate served as one replicate. Each replicate PCR for sorted subsets received approximately 200 ng genomic DNA, equal to about 30,000 T cell genomes. The purified libraries were quantified using a Qubit 3.0 fluorometer, sized with a Bioanalyzer 2100, and then quantified again using the KAPA Library Quantification kit. Every immunoSEQ 96-well plate was sequenced on a separate single-read 150-cycle Illumina NextSeq 550 flow cell. On the study's bioinformatics: The immunoSEQ output contained only junctional sequences without quality scores, so filtering could not match that applied to full-length reads. Sequences were annotated with PyIR, a Python wrapper for IgBLAST v1.9, using IMGT germline references to assign V/J genes and CDR3. Reads with weak V/J assignments (E-value above 1e-6), missing CDR3, stop codons, out-of-frame junctions, or ambiguous translated residues were removed. A V3J clonotype was defined by an identical inferred V gene, J gene, and CDR3 amino acid sequence. To compute the percentage overlap between repertoires, the number of shared unique clonotypes was divided by the size of the smaller repertoire. Three approaches were used to assess repertoire richness: RTK rarefaction, the Chao1 estimator, and Recon v2.1 estimates of unobserved clonotypes. Generation probabilities were computed with OLGA for all TCRbeta clonotypes obtained by the gDNA method from a few donors. Here the immuneACCESS table is served through TCRdb, limited to in-frame sequences with V and J called. Missing clones are a known gap in these copies; in checked studies unresolved V genes cover under half, and the rest lacks a known reason. V and J calls and clone size come straight from that table; D and trimming were deduced from the DNA. Present in this sample are under 1,100,000 clones, approximately 68% of which were seen just once. The ten largest clones add up to approximately 1.5% of the sample.

Donors were healthy HIV-negative adults with no recently reported acute infections or vaccinations. Every donor was a Caucasian adult residing in Nashville, Tennessee, USA. Magnetic negative selection was used to enrich CD4+ T cells, after which naive cells were positively selected on CD45RA and the negative fraction became the memory subset. Blood was obtained by leukapheresis, after which PBMCs were separated by Ficoll-Histopaque density gradient centrifugation and cryopreserved in liquid nitrogen vapor phase. Analytical flow cytometry was used to check the purity and quantity of each magnetically sorted T cell population. Each sorted fraction had its genomic DNA isolated and then quantified by UV absorbance on a Nanodrop 2000c. Trimming removed 6 bases from V and 4 bases from J; the gene matches leave 6 bases unexplained. Based on the germline V gene (reference sequence), the CDR1 and CDR2 sequences are MNHEY and SMNVEV. Including the terminal cysteine and phenylalanine, the CDR3 comprises 14 residues. Only CDR3 DNA is held: 42 bases, read in frame from base 1.

In regard to this clone: Its antigen has not been determined. One base away there is no much larger clone; base qualities are not given.

The TCR sequence derives from a man aged 18-30 years in good health. The specimen was memory CD4+ T cells sorted from blood. Explained via the paper, the cell subset or site label denotes: CD45RA-negative fraction. The sequence links TRBV27 to TRBJ2-4; 7 bases in the middle match TRBD1. The nucleotides are TGTGCCAGCAGCCCGGACAGGCAGAAAAACATTCAGTACTTC. Translated, it reads CASSPDRQKNIQYF.